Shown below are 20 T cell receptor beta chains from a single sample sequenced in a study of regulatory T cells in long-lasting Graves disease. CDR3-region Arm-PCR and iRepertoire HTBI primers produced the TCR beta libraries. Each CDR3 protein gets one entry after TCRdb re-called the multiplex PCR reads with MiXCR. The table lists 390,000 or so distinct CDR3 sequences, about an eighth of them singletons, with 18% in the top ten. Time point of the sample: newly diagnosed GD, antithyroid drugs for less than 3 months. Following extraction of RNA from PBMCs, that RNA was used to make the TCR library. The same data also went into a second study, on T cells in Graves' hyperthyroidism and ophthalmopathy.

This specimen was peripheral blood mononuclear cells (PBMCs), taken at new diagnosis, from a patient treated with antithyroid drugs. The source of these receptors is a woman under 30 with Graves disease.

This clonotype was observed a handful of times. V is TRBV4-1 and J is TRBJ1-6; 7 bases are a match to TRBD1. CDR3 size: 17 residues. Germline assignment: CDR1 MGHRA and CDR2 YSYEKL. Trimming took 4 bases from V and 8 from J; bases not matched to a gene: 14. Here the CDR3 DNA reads TGCGCCAGCAGCCTCGGACAGGCCGCCACCTTCCATTCACCCCTCCACTTT. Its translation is CASSLGQAATFHSPLHF.

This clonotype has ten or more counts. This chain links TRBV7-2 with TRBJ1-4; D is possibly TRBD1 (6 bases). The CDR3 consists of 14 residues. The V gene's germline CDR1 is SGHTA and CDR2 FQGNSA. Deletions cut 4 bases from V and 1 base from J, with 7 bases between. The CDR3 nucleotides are TGTGCCAGCAGCTGGGGACAAACTAATGAAAAACTGTTTTTT. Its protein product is CASSWGQTNEKLFF.

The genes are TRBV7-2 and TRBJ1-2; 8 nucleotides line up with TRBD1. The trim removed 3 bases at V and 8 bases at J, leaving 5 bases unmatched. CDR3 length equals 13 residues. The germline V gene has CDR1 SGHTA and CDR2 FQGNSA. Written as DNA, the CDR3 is TGTGCCAGCAGCTTCAAATCAGGGGGCGGCTACACCTTC. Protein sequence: CASSFKSGGGYTF.

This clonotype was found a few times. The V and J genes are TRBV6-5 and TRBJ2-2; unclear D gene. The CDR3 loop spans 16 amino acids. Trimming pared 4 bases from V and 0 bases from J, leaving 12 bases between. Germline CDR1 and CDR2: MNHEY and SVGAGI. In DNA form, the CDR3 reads TGTGCCAGCAGTTCCTACATGGCAGCGAACACCGGGGAGCTGTTTTTT. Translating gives CASSSYMAANTGELFF.

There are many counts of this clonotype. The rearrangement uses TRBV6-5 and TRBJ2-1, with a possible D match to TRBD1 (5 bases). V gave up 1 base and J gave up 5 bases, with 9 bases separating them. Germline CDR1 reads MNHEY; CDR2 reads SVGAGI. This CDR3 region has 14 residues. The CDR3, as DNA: TGTGCCAGCAGTTACTTGGTGACAGACAATGAGCAGTTCTTC. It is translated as CASSYLVTDNEQFF.

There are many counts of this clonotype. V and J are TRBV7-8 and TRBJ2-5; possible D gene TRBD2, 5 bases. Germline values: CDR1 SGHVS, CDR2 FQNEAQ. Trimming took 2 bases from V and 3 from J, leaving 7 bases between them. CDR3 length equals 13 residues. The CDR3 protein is CASSLTREETQYF. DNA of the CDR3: TGTGCCAGCAGCTTAACTAGAGAAGAGACCCAGTACTTC.

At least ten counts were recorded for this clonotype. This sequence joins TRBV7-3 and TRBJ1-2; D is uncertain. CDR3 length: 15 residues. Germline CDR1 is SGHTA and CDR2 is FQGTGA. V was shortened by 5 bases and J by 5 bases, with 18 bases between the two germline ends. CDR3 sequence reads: CASSPGRVADYGYTF. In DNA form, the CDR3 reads TGTGCCAGCAGCCCCGGGAGGGTCGCTGATTATGGCTACACCTTC.

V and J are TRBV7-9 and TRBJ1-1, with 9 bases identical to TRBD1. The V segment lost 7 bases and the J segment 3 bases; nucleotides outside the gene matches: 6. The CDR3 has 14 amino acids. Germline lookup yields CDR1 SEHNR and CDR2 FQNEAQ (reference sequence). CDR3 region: CASIRDREHTEAFF. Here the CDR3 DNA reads TGTGCCAGCATACGGGACAGGGAACACACTGAAGCTTTCTTT.

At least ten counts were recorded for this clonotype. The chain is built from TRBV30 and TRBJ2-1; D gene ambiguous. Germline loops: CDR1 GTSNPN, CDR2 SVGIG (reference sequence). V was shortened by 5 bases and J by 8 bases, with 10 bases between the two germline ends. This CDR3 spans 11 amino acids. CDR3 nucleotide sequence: TGTGCCTGGGCCTATCGGGATGAGCAGTTCTTC. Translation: CAWAYRDEQFF.

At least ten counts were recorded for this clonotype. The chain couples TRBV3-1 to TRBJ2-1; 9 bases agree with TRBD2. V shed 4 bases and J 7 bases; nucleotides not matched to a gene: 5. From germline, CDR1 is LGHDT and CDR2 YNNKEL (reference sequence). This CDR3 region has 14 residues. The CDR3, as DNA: TGTGCCAGCAGCCCCTGGACTAGCGCTAATGAGCAGTTCTTC. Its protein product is CASSPWTSANEQFF.

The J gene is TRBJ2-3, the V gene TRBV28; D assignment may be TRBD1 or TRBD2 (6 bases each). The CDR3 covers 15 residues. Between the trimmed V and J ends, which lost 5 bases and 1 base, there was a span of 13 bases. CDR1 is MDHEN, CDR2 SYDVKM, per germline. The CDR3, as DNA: TGTGCCAGCAGTCTGCCGGGGGCCCGCACAGATACGCAGTATTTT. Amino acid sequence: CASSLPGARTDTQYF.

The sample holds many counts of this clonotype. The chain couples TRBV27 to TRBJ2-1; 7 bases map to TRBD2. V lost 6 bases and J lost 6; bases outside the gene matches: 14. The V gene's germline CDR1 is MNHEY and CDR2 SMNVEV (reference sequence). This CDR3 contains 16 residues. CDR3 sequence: CASSPGVIAGINEQFF. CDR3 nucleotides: TGTGCCAGCAGCCCCGGTGTCATAGCGGGTATCAATGAGCAGTTCTTC.

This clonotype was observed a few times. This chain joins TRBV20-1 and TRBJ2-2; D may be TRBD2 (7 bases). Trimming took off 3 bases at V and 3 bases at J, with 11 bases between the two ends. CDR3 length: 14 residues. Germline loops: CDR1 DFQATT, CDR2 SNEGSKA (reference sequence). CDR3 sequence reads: CSARGGRDTGELFF. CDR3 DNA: TGCAGTGCTAGGGGGGGGCGGGACACCGGGGAGCTGTTTTTT.

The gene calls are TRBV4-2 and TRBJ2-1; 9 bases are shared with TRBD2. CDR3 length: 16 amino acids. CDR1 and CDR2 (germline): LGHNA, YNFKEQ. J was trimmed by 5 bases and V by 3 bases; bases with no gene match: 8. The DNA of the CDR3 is TGTGCCAGCAGCCACCCAAGCGGGGGGATCGACAATGAGCAGTTCTTC. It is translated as CASSHPSGGIDNEQFF.

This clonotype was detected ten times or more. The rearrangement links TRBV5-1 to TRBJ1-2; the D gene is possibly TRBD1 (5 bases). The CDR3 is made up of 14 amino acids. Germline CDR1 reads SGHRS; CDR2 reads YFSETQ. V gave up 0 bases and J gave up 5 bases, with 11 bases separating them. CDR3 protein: CASSLVGREYGYTF. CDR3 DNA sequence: TGCGCCAGCAGCTTGGTCGGCAGGGAGTATGGCTACACCTTC.

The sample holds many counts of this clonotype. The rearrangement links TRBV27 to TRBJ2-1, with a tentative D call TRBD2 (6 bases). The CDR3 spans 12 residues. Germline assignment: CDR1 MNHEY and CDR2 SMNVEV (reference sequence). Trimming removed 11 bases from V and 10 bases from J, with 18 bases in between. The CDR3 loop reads CAGGNERREQFF. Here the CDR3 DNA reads TGTGCCGGCGGGAACGAACGTCGGGAGCAGTTCTTC.

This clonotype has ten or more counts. The CDR3 DNA follows: TGTGCCAGCAGCCGACAGGGTTCTGAAAAACTGTTTTTT. Encoded protein: CASSRQGSEKLFF. The chain uses TRBV3-1 and TRBJ1-4, with TRBD1 matching over 7 bases. The junction had 3 bases not matched to a gene; V was cut back by 4 bases and J by 7 bases. The CDR3 runs 13 residues. CDR1 and CDR2 (germline): LGHDT, YNNKEL (reference sequence).

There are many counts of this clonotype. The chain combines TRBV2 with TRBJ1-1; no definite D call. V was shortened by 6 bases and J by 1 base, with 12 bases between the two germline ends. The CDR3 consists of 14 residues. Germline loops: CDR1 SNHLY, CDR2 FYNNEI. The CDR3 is CASSNGRGNTEAFF. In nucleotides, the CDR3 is TGTGCCAGCAGCAACGGTCGGGGGAACACTGAAGCTTTCTTT.

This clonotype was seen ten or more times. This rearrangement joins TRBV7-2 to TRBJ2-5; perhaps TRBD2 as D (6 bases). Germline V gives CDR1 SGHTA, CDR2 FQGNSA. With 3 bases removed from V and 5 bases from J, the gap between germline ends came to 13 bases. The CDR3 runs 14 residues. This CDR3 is CASSFITGLETQYF. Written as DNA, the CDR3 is TGTGCCAGCAGCTTCATAACGGGACTCGAGACCCAGTACTTC.

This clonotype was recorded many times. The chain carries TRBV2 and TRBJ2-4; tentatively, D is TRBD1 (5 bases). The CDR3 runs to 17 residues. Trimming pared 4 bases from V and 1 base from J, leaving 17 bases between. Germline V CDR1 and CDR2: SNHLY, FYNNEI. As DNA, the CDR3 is TGTGCCAGCAGTGTTCAGACAGAAGCGCGGGCCAAAAACATTCAGTACTTC. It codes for CASSVQTEARAKNIQYF.